Here is one T cell receptor beta chain with its context. This specimen belongs to a study of CD8 T cells in Susac syndrome. V lost 5 bases to trimming and J lost 3 bases; unmatched junction nucleotides: 9. Germline-derived CDR1 and CDR2 are KGHSH and LQKENI. This CDR3 has 16 amino acids. Reverse transcription of roughly 0.5 to 1 ug RNA used random hexamers. TCR beta CDR3 was amplified by immunoSEQ covering 54 Vbeta and 13 Jbeta. Using its own MiXCR run on the immunoSEQ multiplex PCR reads, TCRdb lists one record per CDR3 protein. Of 250,000 to 350,000 distinct CDR3 sequences listed, 92% are singletons.

The receptor was isolated from a human donor with multiple sclerosis. The sample taken for sequencing was CD4+ T cells from PBMCs. The chain recombines TRBV18 with TRBJ1-4, with TRBD1 matching over 7 bases. The CDR3 region has the DNA TGTGCCAGCTCAGGCTTGGACAGGAGCTCTAATGAAAAACTGTTTTTT. Its protein product is CASSGLDRSSNEKLFF.